The 12 T cell receptor beta chains presented below share a single source sample, sequenced in a study of blood T cells in healthy people across ages. Next came a second PCR, run for about 7 to 11 cycles, which used a sample-barcoded 5' primer along with a J-beta primer mix. TCRdb fed the 5' RACE reads into MiXCR, producing one record per CDR3 protein. The sample has almost 300,000 distinct CDR3 sequences, 27% seen once. The specimen sequenced was blood. The receptors were gathered from a woman in her 70s in good health.

This clonotype was seen only a few times. The junction and the germline gene differ at one end; a read error may be behind it. This chain uses TRBV10-2 with TRBJ1-1, with a possible D match to TRBD1 (6 bases). The CDR3 loop spans 12 amino acids. Germline CDR1 is WSHSY and CDR2 is SAAADI. For the CDR3, the DNA is TGCGTCAGCAGTGATCGAGGGGGTGAAGCTTTCTTT. Its translation is CVSSDRGGEAFF.

As to this clonotype: A read error may explain this, as a much larger clone is one base away. The rearrangement uses TRBV20-1 and TRBJ1-2; 9 bases map to TRBD1. The CDR3 is made up of 13 amino acids. Germline V CDR1 and CDR2: DFQATT, SNEGSKA (reference sequence). Trimming at V came to 6 bases and at J to 4 bases, leaving 6 bases not matched to a gene. The CDR3: CSAPDRGSYGYTF. CDR3 in DNA: TGCAGTGCCCCGGACAGGGGTAGCTATGGCTACACCTTC.

In this sample, this clonotype turned up many times. This chain joins TRBV5-5 and TRBJ1-2, with 7 nucleotides matching TRBD1. The CDR3 is 12 residues long. Germline V gene sequence: CDR1 SGHKS, CDR2 YYEKEE (reference sequence). The trim removed 4 bases at V and 7 bases at J, leaving 4 bases unmatched. CDR3 nucleotide sequence: TGTGCCAGCAGCCTTGGGACAGTTGGCTACACCTTC. It specifies CASSLGTVGYTF.

This clonotype was detected a few times. CDR3 protein: CASSSSSEGGTEAFF. The DNA for the CDR3 is TGTGCCAGCAGTTCGAGTTCGGAGGGGGGCACTGAAGCTTTCTTT. The chain recombines TRBV12-3 or TRBV12-4 with TRBJ1-1; tentatively, D is TRBD1 (6 bases). There are 15 residues in the CDR3. Trimming took 4 bases from V and 4 from J, leaving 16 bases between them.

This clonotype occurred a few times. The chain couples TRBV10-3 to TRBJ2-5, with 7 bases fitting TRBD2. Gene TRBJ2-1 matches the end of the DNA better, so the J call may be wrong. The V gene's germline CDR1 is ENHRY and CDR2 SYGVKD. This CDR3 has 12 residues. CDR3 nucleotides: TGTGCCATCAAATCTTCTAGCGGAGAGCAGTTCTTC. This gives the protein CAIKSSSGEQFF.

The rearrangement uses TRBV7-2 and TRBJ2-5; no definite D call. The last part of the DNA fits TRBJ2-7 better; the J call may be wrong. CDR3 size: 14 residues. CDR1 and CDR2 from the germline V gene are SGHTA and FQGNSA. CDR3 in DNA: TGTGCCAGCAGCTTAGACAACGGGCCTACCGAGCAGTACTTC. Encoded protein: CASSLDNGPTEQYF.

In this sample, this clonotype turned up a few times. V usage is TRBV25-1 and J usage is TRBJ2-3, with 7 bases that match TRBD2. This CDR3 has 14 amino acids. From germline, CDR1 is MGHDK and CDR2 SYGVNS. The junction had 5 bases not matched to a gene; V was cut back by 5 bases and J by 3 bases. The CDR3 DNA sequence: TGTGCCAGCAGTATGGGGGAGGGTACAGATACGCAGTATTTT. It yields the protein CASSMGEGTDTQYF.

This chain connects TRBV12-3 or TRBV12-4 to TRBJ2-7; D unresolved. The J call may be faulty, since TRBJ2-1 better matches the DNA end. This CDR3 is built from 11 residues. CDR3 region: CASSSVIEQFF. CDR3 nucleotide sequence: TGTGCCAGCAGCTCCGTTATTGAGCAGTTCTTC.

This clonotype was counted a few times. This chain uses TRBV7-2 with TRBJ2-7, with TRBD1 identical over 7 bases. The CDR3 extends over 14 amino acids. Germline-derived CDR1 and CDR2 are SGHTA and FQGNSA. Germline trimming cut 5 bases from V and 1 base from J; bases unmatched to any gene: 5. The CDR3 region has the DNA TGTGCCAGCAGCGGCCGGGACAGATCCTACGAGCAGTACTTC. Amino acid sequence: CASSGRDRSYEQYF.

The V gene is TRBV20-1, the J gene TRBJ2-1; D is unresolved. TRBJ2-7 matches the DNA end more closely, so the J call is doubtful. The CDR3 has 12 amino acids. The germline CDR1 and CDR2 sequences are DFQATT and SNEGSKA (reference sequence). The CDR3 loop is CSAPLLEYEQYF. The CDR3 DNA is TGCAGTGCCCCCCTACTTGAATACGAGCAGTACTTC.

This clonotype was picked up one time. The chain couples TRBV20-1 to TRBJ2-5; no clear D gene. The last part of the DNA fits TRBJ2-7 better; the J call may be wrong. Germline V gene sequence: CDR1 DFQATT, CDR2 SNEGSKA (reference sequence). The CDR3 is 11 residues long. DNA for the CDR3: TGCAGTGCTGGTCCACACTACGAGCAGTACTTC. Translated, it gives CSAGPHYEQYF.

The rearrangement uses TRBV4-2 and TRBJ2-5, with 12 bases aligning to TRBD2. With 3 bases clipped from V and 4 bases from J, the junction kept 9 bases outside the gene matches. The CDR3 is 17 residues long. The germline CDR1 and CDR2 sequences are LGHNA and YNFKEQ. As DNA, the CDR3 is TGTGCCAGCAGCCAGGTGACTAGCGGGAGCTGGGGAGAGACCCAGTACTTC. This gives the protein CASSQVTSGSWGETQYF.